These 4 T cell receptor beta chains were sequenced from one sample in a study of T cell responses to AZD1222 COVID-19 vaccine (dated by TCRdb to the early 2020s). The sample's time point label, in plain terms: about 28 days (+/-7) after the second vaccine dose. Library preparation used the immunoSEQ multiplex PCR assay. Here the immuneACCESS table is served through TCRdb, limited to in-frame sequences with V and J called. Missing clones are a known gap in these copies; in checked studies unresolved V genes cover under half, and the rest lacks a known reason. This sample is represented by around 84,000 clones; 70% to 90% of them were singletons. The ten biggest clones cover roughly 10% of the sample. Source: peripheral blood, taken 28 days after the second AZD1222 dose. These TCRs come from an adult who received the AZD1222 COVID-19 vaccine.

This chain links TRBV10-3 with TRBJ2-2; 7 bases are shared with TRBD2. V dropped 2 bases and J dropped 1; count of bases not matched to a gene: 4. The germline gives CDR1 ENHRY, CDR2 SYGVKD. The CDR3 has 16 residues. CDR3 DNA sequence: TGTGCCATCAGTGAGAGCGGGGCCCAGAACACCGGGGAGCTGTTTTTT. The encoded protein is CAISESGAQNTGELFF.

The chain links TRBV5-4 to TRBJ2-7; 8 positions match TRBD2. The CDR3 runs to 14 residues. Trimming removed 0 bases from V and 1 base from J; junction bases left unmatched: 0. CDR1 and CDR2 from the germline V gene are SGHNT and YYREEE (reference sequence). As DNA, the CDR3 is TGTGCCAGCAGCTTGGGCGGGGGGTCCTACGAGCAGTACTTC. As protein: CASSLGGGSYEQYF.

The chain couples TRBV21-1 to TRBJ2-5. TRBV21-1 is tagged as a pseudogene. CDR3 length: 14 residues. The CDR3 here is CASSEEGGGETQYF. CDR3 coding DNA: TGTGCCAGCAGCGAAGAGGGGGGCGGGGAGACCCAGTACTTC.

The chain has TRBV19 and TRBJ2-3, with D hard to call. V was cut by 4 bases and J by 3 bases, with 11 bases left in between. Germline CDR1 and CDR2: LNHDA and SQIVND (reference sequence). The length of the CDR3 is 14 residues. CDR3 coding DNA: TGTGCCAGTAGTAATCCCAGGCTTACAGATACGCAGTATTTT. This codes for CASSNPRLTDTQYF.